These 21 T cell receptor beta chains were sequenced from one sample in a study of Graves' ophthalmopathy and Graves' hyperthyroidism. TCR beta CDR3 amplification used RNA transcripts. In the first round, RT-PCR was carried out with HTBI primers, and a multiplex PCR formed the second round. TCRdb reanalysed the multiplex PCR reads using MiXCR and keeps one entry per CDR3 protein. This sample has around 1,000,000 distinct CDR3 sequences, with less than 45% found just once. Sequenced input: peripheral blood or thyroid tissue (not recorded which). The receptors derive from an adult man with Graves' hyperthyroidism.

This chain uses TRBV28 with TRBJ2-5; possible D gene TRBD1, 6 bases. This CDR3 is built from 13 residues. Trimming took 6 bases from V and 3 from J, leaving 11 bases between them. Germline CDR1 is MDHEN and CDR2 is SYDVKM. The chain's CDR3 is CASRKGGEETQYF. For the CDR3, the DNA is TGTGCCAGCAGAAAAGGGGGAGAAGAGACCCAGTACTTC.

The V gene is TRBV4-2, the J gene TRBJ2-7; 8 bases fit TRBD2. J was trimmed by 4 bases and V by 5 bases; bases with no gene match: 13. This CDR3 has 16 amino acids. Looked up from germline, CDR1 is LGHNA and CDR2 is YNFKEQ. CDR3 region: CASSEGILAGIYEQYF. The DNA of the CDR3 is TGTGCCAGCAGCGAAGGAATTCTAGCGGGTATATACGAGCAGTACTTC.

This clonotype was seen at least ten times. The rearrangement links TRBV20-1 to TRBJ2-2; the match to TRBD1 covers 8 bases. The CDR3 runs to 15 residues. Germline V gene sequence: CDR1 DFQATT, CDR2 SNEGSKA (reference sequence). The trim removed 4 bases at V and 5 bases at J, leaving 9 bases unmatched. The CDR3: CSATNRGTGTGELFF. The CDR3 DNA is TGCAGTGCTACTAACAGGGGGACGGGAACCGGGGAGCTGTTTTTT.

This clonotype was seen at least ten times. The chain carries TRBV29-1 and TRBJ1-2; a weak D match, TRBD1 (5 bases). CDR1 is SQVTM, CDR2 ANQGSEA, per germline. This CDR3 spans 12 amino acids. Trimming stripped 7 bases from V and 6 bases from J, with 15 bases between. CDR3 loop: CSARTGEHGYTF. The DNA for the CDR3 is TGCAGCGCACGTACGGGGGAGCATGGCTACACCTTC.

The chain is built from TRBV7-6 and TRBJ2-1; D is undetermined. V was clipped by 5 bases and J by 10 bases, with 15 bases between them. CDR3 length: 13 amino acids. Germline V lookup: CDR1 SGHVS, CDR2 FNYEAQ. The CDR3 here is CASSADRNFEQFF. Here the CDR3 DNA reads TGTGCCAGCAGCGCCGATCGCAACTTCGAGCAGTTCTTC.

As regards this clonotype: Mismatch with germline at one junction end may stem from a read error. The chain has TRBV7-8 and TRBJ2-2; 14 bases align to TRBD2. The CDR3 extends over 13 amino acids. The germline V gene has CDR1 SGHVS and CDR2 FQNEAQ. This CDR3 is CASSPGTSGGLFF. The CDR3, as DNA: TGTGCCAGCAGCCCAGGGACTAGCGGGGGGCTGTTTTTT.

This clonotype has at least ten counts. The gene calls are TRBV7-6 and TRBJ2-7; D gene unclear. The V and J ends lost 1 base and 5 bases respectively, with 15 bases between them. Germline V gene sequence: CDR1 SGHVS, CDR2 FNYEAQ. This CDR3 contains 15 residues. CDR3 nucleotide sequence: TGTGCCAGCAGCTTAGGTGGGCCCCCAAACGACGAGCAGTACTTC. Residues: CASSLGGPPNDEQYF.

This clonotype was seen ten or more times. This chain links TRBV5-6 with TRBJ2-7; TRBD2 matches 10 bases. With 5 bases clipped from V and 2 bases from J, the junction kept 7 bases outside the gene matches. Germline V gene data show CDR1 as SGHDT and CDR2 as YYEEEE. This CDR3 contains 15 residues. The CDR3 sequence: CASRPSGGGTYEQYF. In DNA form, the CDR3 reads TGTGCCAGCAGACCTAGCGGGGGAGGAACCTACGAGCAGTACTTC.

The chain is built from TRBV9 and TRBJ2-2, with TRBD1 matching over 9 bases. Germline V gene lookup returns CDR1 SGDLS and CDR2 YYNGEE. The CDR3 totals 19 residues. The V and J ends lost 0 bases and 0 bases, in that order; junction bases with no gene match: 9. CDR3: CASSVAGDRAPTNTGELFF. The CDR3 coding sequence is TGTGCCAGCAGCGTAGCTGGGGACAGGGCCCCCACGAACACCGGGGAGCTGTTTTTT.

The chain is built from TRBV25-1 and TRBJ1-2, with D tentatively TRBD1 (6 bases). The CDR3 covers 13 residues. The germline V and J ends were trimmed by 5 bases and 8 bases, with 15 bases remaining between them. Germline loops: CDR1 MGHDK, CDR2 SYGVNS. The DNA of the CDR3 is TGTGCCAGCAGTTTAGGGGGGATTAGCGGCTACACCTTC. Translating it yields CASSLGGISGYTF.

Of note for this clonotype: This sequence may be a read error, since a much larger clone differs from it by one base. This rearrangement joins TRBV6-6 to TRBJ2-2, with D perhaps matching TRBD1 (5 bases). Between the trimmed V and J ends, which lost 8 bases and 1 base, there was a span of 8 bases. The CDR3 is 13 residues long. CDR1 MNHNY and CDR2 SVGAGI come from the germline V gene (reference sequence). This CDR3 reads CASCQGNTGELFF. The DNA for the CDR3 is TGTGCCAGCTGCCAGGGGAACACCGGGGAGCTGTTTTTT.

This clonotype has a count of ten or more. The chain links TRBV6-6 to TRBJ1-2; D gene unclear. The V end was cut by 0 bases, the J end by 4 bases, with 12 bases between. Germline lookup yields CDR1 MNHNY and CDR2 SVGAGI (reference sequence). The CDR3 spans 15 residues. The CDR3 protein is CASSYSIGLSYGYTF. In DNA form, the CDR3 reads TGTGCCAGCAGTTACTCGATCGGCTTATCCTATGGCTACACCTTC.

There are many counts of this clonotype. The J gene is TRBJ2-5, the V gene TRBV2, with D maybe TRBD1 (6 bases). This CDR3 is built from 14 residues. The germline gives CDR1 SNHLY, CDR2 FYNNEI. V was pared by 7 bases and J by 0 bases, with 12 bases between. This CDR3 is CASMSGTHQETQYF. The CDR3 bases are TGTGCCAGCATGTCTGGGACACACCAAGAGACCCAGTACTTC.

This clonotype was seen at least ten times. This chain joins TRBV29-1 and TRBJ1-1; no firm D call. Germline CDR1 SQVTM, CDR2 ANQGSEA. CDR3 size: 13 residues. Trimming took off 6 bases at V and 4 bases at J, with 15 bases between the two ends. CDR3 sequence: CSVAPAVGTEAFF. The CDR3 DNA follows: TGCAGCGTGGCGCCCGCCGTAGGCACTGAAGCTTTCTTT. The variable domain in full, with the rest retrieved from reference TRBV29-1 and TRBJ1-1, is SAVISQKPSRDICQRGTSLTIQCQVDSQVTMMFWYRQQPGQSLTLIATANQGSEATYESGFVIDKFPISRPNLTFSTLTVSNMSPEDSSIYLCSVAPAVGTEAFFGQGTRLTVV.

This clonotype was seen ten or more times. This chain connects TRBV20-1 to TRBJ2-7; D is possibly TRBD1 (6 bases). Germline lookup yields CDR1 DFQATT and CDR2 SNEGSKA (reference sequence). V was shortened by 3 bases and J by 2 bases, with 14 bases between the two germline ends. CDR3 size: 14 residues. The CDR3 reads CSASDPRTAYEQYF. The CDR3 DNA follows: TGCAGTGCTAGTGACCCGCGGACAGCCTACGAGCAGTACTTC.

The chain carries TRBV28 and TRBJ1-6, with TRBD1 as a possible D gene (6 bases). Germline CDR1 MDHEN, CDR2 SYDVKM. This CDR3 is built from 15 residues. Between the trimmed V and J ends, which lost 8 bases and 10 bases, there was a span of 21 bases. The DNA for the CDR3 is TGTGCCAGCGGATCCTTCACAGGGAGTAGCTCACCCCTCCACTTT. This gives the protein CASGSFTGSSSPLHF.

This clonotype occurred a few times. The chain recombines TRBV2 with TRBJ1-1; a weak D match, TRBD1 (5 bases). Trimming took off 8 bases at V and 0 bases at J, with 16 bases between the two ends. This CDR3 spans 15 amino acids. Looked up from germline, CDR1 is SNHLY and CDR2 is FYNNEI. The CDR3 coding sequence is TGTGCCAGCGGGGGGACCCCTGGGGTGAACACTGAAGCTTTCTTT. Translated, it gives CASGGTPGVNTEAFF. The variable domain in full, with the rest retrieved from reference TRBV2 and TRBJ1-1, is EPEVTQTPSHQVTQMGQEVILRCVPISNHLYFYWYRQILGQKVEFLVSFYNNEISEKSEIFDDQFSVERPDGSNFTLKIRSTKLEDSAMYFCASGGTPGVNTEAFFGQGTRLTVV.

This clonotype was recorded only once. The chain recombines TRBV6-1 with TRBJ2-7; 8 bases match TRBD2. Germline V gene sequence: CDR1 MNHNS, CDR2 SASEGT. This CDR3 has 16 amino acids. V shed 6 bases and J 1 base; nucleotides not matched to a gene: 11. The CDR3 here is CASRTRTGGSSYEQYF. CDR3 coding DNA: TGTGCCAGCAGGACGAGAACGGGGGGGAGTTCCTACGAGCAGTACTTC.

This clonotype was seen ten or more times. The chain is built from TRBV29-1 and TRBJ2-5; the match to TRBD2 covers 10 bases. This CDR3 has 14 amino acids. Trimming removed 1 base from V and 4 bases from J; junction bases left unmatched: 3. Germline V CDR1 and CDR2: SQVTM, ANQGSEA. The chain's CDR3 is CSVEASGSRETQYF. The CDR3 DNA follows: TGCAGCGTTGAAGCTAGCGGGAGTAGAGAGACCCAGTACTTC.

In its sample, this clonotype was seen a few times. This may arise from a read error, as a much more abundant clone is one base away. V gene TRBV20-1 combines with J gene TRBJ2-5; maybe TRBD2 (5 bases). The CDR3 loop spans 11 amino acids. Germline CDR1 is DFQATT and CDR2 is SNEGSKA (reference sequence). V lost 1 base and J lost 5, with 5 bases in between. CDR3 amino acids: CSARGEETQYF. The CDR3 DNA is TGCAGTGCTAGAGGGGAGGAGACCCAGTACTTC.

This clonotype showed up just a few times. The chain recombines TRBV11-2 with TRBJ1-1, with TRBD1 identical over 7 bases. The CDR3 has 13 amino acids. With 4 bases clipped from V and 11 bases from J, the junction kept 10 bases outside the gene matches. Germline CDR1 SGHAT, CDR2 FQNNGV. CDR3 in DNA: TGTGCCAGCAGCTCAAACAGGGGAGATCGGGCTTTCTTT. Translation gives CASSSNRGDRAFF.